Following are 10 T cell receptor beta chains from one sample sequenced in a study of T cell responses to AZD1222 COVID-19 vaccine. Generated by immunoSEQ multiplex PCR, the TCRdb table keeps only in-frame clones and is missing some. The sample consists of approximately 110,000 clones, 85% of them appearing once. Sample: peripheral blood, taken 28 days after the second AZD1222 dose. These receptors all come from an adult who received the AZD1222 COVID-19 vaccine.

This chain uses TRBV15 with TRBJ1-5; no definite D call. The CDR3 consists of 15 residues. Germline V gene data show CDR1 as LNHNV and CDR2 as YYDKDF (reference sequence). V was cut by 1 base and J by 4 bases, with 11 bases left in between. The CDR3 loop reads CATSRGRITNQPQHF. The CDR3 DNA follows: TGTGCCACCAGCAGAGGACGGATCACGAATCAGCCCCAGCATTTT.

This clone was detected only a few times. The J gene is TRBJ2-7, the V gene TRBV29-1, with D perhaps TRBD1 (6 bases). Germline V gene lookup returns CDR1 SQVTM and CDR2 ANQGSEA. V lost 7 bases, J lost 4 bases, and 14 bases lay in between. This CDR3 has 12 residues. The CDR3 loop is CSARQTGYEQYF. CDR3 nucleotide sequence: TGCAGCGCCCGACAGACAGGTTACGAGCAGTACTTC.

This rearrangement joins TRBV18 to TRBJ1-1, with TRBD1 as a possible D gene (5 bases). The V gene lost 5 bases and the J gene lost 9 bases, with 16 bases spanning the gap. The CDR3 loop spans 13 amino acids. Germline V CDR1 and CDR2: KGHSH, LQKENI. As DNA, the CDR3 is TGTGCCAGCTCAGAACGACAGACCGAGCAAGCTTTCTTT. This sequence encodes CASSERQTEQAFF. The complete variable domain, with remaining parts taken from reference TRBV18 and TRBJ1-1, reads NAGVMQNPRHLVRRRGQEARLRCSPMKGHSHVYWYRQLPEEGLKFMVYLQKENIIDESGMPKERFSAEFPKEGPSILRIQQVVRGDSAAYFCASSERQTEQAFFGQGTRLTVV.

The chain carries TRBV3-1 (or the pseudogene TRBV3-2) and TRBJ2-1; unclear D gene. Germline V gene data show CDR1 as LGHDT and CDR2 as YNNKEL (reference sequence). There are 12 residues in the CDR3. The V and J ends lost 7 bases and 8 bases respectively, with 12 bases between them. The CDR3: CASTRYGDEQFF. The CDR3 nucleotides read TGTGCCAGCACCCGATATGGGGATGAGCAGTTCTTC.

The chain combines TRBV10-3 with TRBJ2-2; TRBD1 matches 7 bases. Germline CDR1 is ENHRY and CDR2 is SYGVKD. CDR3 size: 16 residues. V lost 2 bases to trimming and J lost 3 bases; unmatched junction nucleotides: 6. The CDR3 coding sequence is TGTGCCATCAGTGAGCAGGGACAGACTTACACCGGGGAGCTGTTTTTT. Amino acids: CAISEQGQTYTGELFF.

This chain joins TRBV5-8 and TRBJ1-3; D is unclear. Germline assignment: CDR1 SGHTS and CDR2 YDEGEE. The CDR3 is 16 amino acids. Trimming removed 0 bases at V and 0 bases at J, with 10 bases between. The CDR3 reads CASSLDGGASGNTIYF. DNA of the CDR3: TGTGCCAGCAGCTTGGATGGAGGAGCCTCTGGAAACACCATATATTTT. Supplemented by reference TRBV5-8 and TRBJ1-3, the full variable domain reads EAGVTQSPTHLIKTRGQQATLRCSPISGHTSVYWYQQALGLGLQFLLWYDEGEERNRGNFPPRFSGRQFPNYSSELNVNALELEDSALYLCASSLDGGASGNTIYFGEGSWLTVV.

The chain has TRBV3-1 (or the pseudogene TRBV3-2) and TRBJ1-2, with 8 bases that match TRBD1. Germline V gene data show CDR1 as LGHDT and CDR2 as YNNKEL (reference sequence). The V segment lost 3 bases and the J segment 8 bases; nucleotides outside the gene matches: 8. CDR3 size: 14 residues. The CDR3 loop is CASSQRGQGDGYTF. The CDR3 DNA reads as TGTGCCAGCAGCCAGCGCGGACAGGGAGACGGCTACACCTTC.

This clone was observed a few times. The J gene is TRBJ1-6, the V gene TRBV2, with TRBD1 matching over 9 bases. CDR3 length: 14 residues. Trimming cost V 5 bases and J 7 bases; bases outside gene matches: 3. Germline-derived CDR1 and CDR2 are SNHLY and FYNNEI. The CDR3 DNA follows: TGTGCCAGCAGTTTTGGACAGGGGAATTCACCCCTCCACTTT. Amino acids: CASSFGQGNSPLHF. The variable domain in full, with the rest retrieved from reference TRBV2 and TRBJ1-6, is EPEVTQTPSHQVTQMGQEVILRCVPISNHLYFYWYRQILGQKVEFLVSFYNNEISEKSEIFDDQFSVERPDGSNFTLKIRSTKLEDSAMYFCASSFGQGNSPLHFGNGTRLTVT.

The chain uses TRBV7-2 and TRBJ1-1; tentatively, D is TRBD1 (6 bases). CDR1 and CDR2 from the germline V gene are SGHTA and FQGNSA. The CDR3 runs to 15 residues. Trimming took 5 bases from V and 4 from J, leaving 17 bases between them. The CDR3, as DNA: TGTGCCAGCAGCCCGGGGACACCCACAACCACTGAAGCTTTCTTT. Its translation: CASSPGTPTTTEAFF.

The CDR3 DNA is TGTGCCAGCAGCCAAGATCGCCAGGTACGGATCGAGCAGTACTTC. It yields the protein CASSQDRQVRIEQYF. The J gene is TRBJ2-7, the V gene TRBV14; D is undetermined. The CDR3 is 15 residues long. With 0 bases removed from V and 6 bases from J, the gap between germline ends came to 15 bases. Looked up from germline, CDR1 is SGHDN and CDR2 is FVKESK.